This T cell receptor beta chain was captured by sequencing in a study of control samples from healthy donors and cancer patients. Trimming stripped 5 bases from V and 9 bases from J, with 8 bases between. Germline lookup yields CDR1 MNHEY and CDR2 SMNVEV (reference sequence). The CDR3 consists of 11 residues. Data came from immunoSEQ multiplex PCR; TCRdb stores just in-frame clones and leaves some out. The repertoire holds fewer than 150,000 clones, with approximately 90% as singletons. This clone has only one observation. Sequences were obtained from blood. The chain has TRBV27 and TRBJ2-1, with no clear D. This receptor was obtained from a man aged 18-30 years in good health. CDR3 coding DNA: TGTGCCAGCAGTAAACAATCTGAGCAGTTCTTC. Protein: CASSKQSEQFF.